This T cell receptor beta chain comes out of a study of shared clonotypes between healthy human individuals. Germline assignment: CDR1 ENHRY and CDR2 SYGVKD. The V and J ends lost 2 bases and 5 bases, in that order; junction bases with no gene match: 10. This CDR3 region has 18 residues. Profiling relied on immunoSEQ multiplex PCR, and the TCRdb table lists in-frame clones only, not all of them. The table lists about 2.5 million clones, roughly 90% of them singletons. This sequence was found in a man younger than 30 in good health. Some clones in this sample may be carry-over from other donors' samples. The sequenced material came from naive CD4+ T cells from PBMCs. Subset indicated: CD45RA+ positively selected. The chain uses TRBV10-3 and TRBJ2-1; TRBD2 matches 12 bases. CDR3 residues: CAISEPGGLAGGHNEQFF. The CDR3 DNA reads TGTGCCATCAGTGAGCCGGGGGGGCTAGCGGGAGGGCACAATGAGCAGTTCTTC.